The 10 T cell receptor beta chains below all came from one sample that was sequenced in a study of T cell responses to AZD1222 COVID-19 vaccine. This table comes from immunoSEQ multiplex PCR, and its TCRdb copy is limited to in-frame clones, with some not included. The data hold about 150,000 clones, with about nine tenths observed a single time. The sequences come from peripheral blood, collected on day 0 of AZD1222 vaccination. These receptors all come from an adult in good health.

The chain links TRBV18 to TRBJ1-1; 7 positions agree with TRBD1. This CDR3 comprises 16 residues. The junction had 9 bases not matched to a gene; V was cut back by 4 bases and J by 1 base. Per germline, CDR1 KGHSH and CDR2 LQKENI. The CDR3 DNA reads TGTGCCAGCTCACTTGCTCCCGGGACAGAGAACACTGAAGCTTTCTTT. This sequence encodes CASSLAPGTENTEAFF.

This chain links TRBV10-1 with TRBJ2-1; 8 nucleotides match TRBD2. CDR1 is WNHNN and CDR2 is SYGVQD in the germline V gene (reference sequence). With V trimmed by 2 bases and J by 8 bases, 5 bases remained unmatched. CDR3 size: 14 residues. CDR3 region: CASSEMVAGYEQFF. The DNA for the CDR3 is TGCGCCAGCAGTGAGATGGTAGCGGGGTATGAGCAGTTCTTC.

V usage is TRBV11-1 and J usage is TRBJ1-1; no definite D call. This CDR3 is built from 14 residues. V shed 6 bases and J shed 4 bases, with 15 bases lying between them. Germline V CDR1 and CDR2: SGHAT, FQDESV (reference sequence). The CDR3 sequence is CASRRTGDSTEAFF. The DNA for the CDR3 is TGTGCCAGCAGACGGACCGGGGATAGCACTGAAGCTTTCTTT. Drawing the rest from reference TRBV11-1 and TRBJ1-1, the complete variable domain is EAEVAQSPRYKITEKSQAVAFWCDPISGHATLYWYRQILGQGPELLVQFQDESVVDDSQLPKDRFSAERLKGVDSTLKIQPAELGDSAMYLCASRRTGDSTEAFFGQGTRLTVV.

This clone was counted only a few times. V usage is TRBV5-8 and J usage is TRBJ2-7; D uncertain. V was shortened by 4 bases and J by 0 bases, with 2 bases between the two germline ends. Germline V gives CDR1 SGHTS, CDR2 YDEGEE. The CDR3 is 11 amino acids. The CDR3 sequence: CASSPSYEQYF. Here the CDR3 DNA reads TGTGCCAGCAGCCCCTCCTACGAGCAGTACTTC.

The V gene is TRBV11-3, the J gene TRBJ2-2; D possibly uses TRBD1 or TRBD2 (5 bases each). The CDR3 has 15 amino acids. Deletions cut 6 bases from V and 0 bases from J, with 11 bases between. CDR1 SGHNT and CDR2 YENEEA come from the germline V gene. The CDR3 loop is CASRKSGPNTGELFF. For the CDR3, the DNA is TGTGCCAGCAGAAAATCGGGGCCGAACACCGGGGAGCTGTTTTTT.

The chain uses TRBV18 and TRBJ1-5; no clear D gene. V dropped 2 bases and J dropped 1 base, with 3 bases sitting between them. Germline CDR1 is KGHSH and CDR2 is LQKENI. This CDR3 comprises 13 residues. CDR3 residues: CASSPGSNQPQHF. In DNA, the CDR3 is TGTGCCAGCTCACCAGGGAGCAATCAGCCCCAGCATTTT. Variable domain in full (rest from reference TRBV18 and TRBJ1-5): NAGVMQNPRHLVRRRGQEARLRCSPMKGHSHVYWYRQLPEEGLKFMVYLQKENIIDESGMPKERFSAEFPKEGPSILRIQQVVRGDSAAYFCASSPGSNQPQHFGDGTRLSIL.

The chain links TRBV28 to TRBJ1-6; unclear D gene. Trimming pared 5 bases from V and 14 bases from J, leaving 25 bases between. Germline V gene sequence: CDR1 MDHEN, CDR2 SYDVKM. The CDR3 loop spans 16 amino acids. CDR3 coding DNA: TGTGCCAGCAGTCGGTTGGGCACGAAGAATGCTTGGGCCCTCCACTTT. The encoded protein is CASSRLGTKNAWALHF.

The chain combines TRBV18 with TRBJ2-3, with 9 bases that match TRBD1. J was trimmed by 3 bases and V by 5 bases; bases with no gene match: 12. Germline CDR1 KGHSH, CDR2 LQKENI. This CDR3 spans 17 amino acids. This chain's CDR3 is CASSATPTGGGTDTQYF. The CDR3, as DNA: TGTGCCAGCTCAGCGACACCAACAGGGGGCGGAACAGATACGCAGTATTTT. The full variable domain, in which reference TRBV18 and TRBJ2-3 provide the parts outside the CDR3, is NAGVMQNPRHLVRRRGQEARLRCSPMKGHSHVYWYRQLPEEGLKFMVYLQKENIIDESGMPKERFSAEFPKEGPSILRIQQVVRGDSAAYFCASSATPTGGGTDTQYFGPGTRLTVL.

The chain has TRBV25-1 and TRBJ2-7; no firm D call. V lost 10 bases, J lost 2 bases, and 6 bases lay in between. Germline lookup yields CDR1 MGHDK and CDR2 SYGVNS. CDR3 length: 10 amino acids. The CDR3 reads CATGTYEQYF. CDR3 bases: TGTGCCACCGGAACCTACGAGCAGTACTTC.

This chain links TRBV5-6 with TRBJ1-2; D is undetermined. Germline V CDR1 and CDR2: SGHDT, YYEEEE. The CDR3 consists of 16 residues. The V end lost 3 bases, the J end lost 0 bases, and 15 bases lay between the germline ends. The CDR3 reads CASSWGKTTANYGYTF. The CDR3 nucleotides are TGTGCCAGCAGCTGGGGTAAGACGACGGCTAACTATGGCTACACCTTC.